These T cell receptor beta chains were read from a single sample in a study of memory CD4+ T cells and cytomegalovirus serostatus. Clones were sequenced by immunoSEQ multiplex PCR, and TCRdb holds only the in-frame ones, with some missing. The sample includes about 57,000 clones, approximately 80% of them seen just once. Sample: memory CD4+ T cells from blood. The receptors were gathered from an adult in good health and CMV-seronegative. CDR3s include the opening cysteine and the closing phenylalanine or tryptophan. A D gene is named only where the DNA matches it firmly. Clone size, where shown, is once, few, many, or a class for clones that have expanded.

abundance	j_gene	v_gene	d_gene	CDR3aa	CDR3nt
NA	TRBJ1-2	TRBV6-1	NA	CASSERADYGYTF	TGTGCCAGCAGTGAGAGGGCTGACTATGGCTACACCTTC
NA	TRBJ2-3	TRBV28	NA	CASSVGLGTDTQYF	TGTGCCAGCAGTGTGGGACTGGGCACAGATACGCAGTATTTT
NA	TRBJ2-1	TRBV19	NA	CASNDGGEGDNEQFF	TGTGCCAGTAATGACGGCGGGGAGGGGGACAATGAGCAGTTCTTC
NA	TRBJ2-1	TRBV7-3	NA	CASSLSGPNEQFF	TGTGCCAGCAGCTTAAGCGGGCCTAATGAGCAGTTCTTC
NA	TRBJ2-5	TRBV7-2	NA	CASSAIEETQYF	TGTGCCAGCAGCGCGATAGAGGAGACCCAGTACTTC
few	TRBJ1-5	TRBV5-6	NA	CASSLASSNQPQHF	TGTGCCAGCAGCTTGGCCAGTAGCAATCAGCCCCAGCATTTT
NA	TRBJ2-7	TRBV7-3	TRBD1	CASSLGVVWGQRTYEQYF	TGTGCCAGCAGCTTAGGAGTGGTGTGGGGACAGAGGACCTACGAGCAGTACTTC
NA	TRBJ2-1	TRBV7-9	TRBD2	CASSLDGGGPGNEQFF	TGTGCCAGCAGCTTAGATGGGGGAGGGCCTGGAAATGAGCAGTTCTTC
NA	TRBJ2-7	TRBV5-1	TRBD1	CASSLRDSSAYEQYF	TGCGCCAGCAGCCTACGGGACAGCAGTGCCTACGAGCAGTACTTC
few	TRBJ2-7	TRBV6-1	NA	CASSEPTGGSYEQYF	TGTGCCAGCAGTGAACCGACAGGAGGGTCCTACGAGCAGTACTTC
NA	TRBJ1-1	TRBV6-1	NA	CASSEIGGETEAFF	TGTGCCAGCAGTGAAATTGGGGGCGAGACTGAAGCTTTCTTT
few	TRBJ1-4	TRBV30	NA	CAWGLGGRDEKLFF	TGTGCCTGGGGGCTTGGGGGCAGGGATGAAAAACTGTTTTTT
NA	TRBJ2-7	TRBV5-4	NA	CASSSKSGGGEQYF	TGTGCCAGCAGCTCCAAATCTGGGGGTGGCGAGCAGTACTTC
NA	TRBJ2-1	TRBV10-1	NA	CASRKLTNRVHEQFF	TGCGCCAGCAGAAAACTTACAAACAGGGTCCATGAGCAGTTCTTC
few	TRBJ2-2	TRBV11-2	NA	CASSPLKQANTGELFF	TGTGCCAGCAGTCCCTTAAAACAAGCGAACACCGGGGAGCTGTTTTTT
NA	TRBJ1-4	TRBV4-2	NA	CASSPRTRQGQSEKLFF	TGTGCCAGCAGCCCAAGAACCCGCCAGGGCCAAAGCGAAAAACTGTTTTTT
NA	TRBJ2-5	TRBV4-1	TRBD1	CASSQGWGQQETQYF	TGCGCCAGCAGCCAAGGTTGGGGACAGCAAGAGACCCAGTACTTC
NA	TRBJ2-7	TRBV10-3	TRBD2	CAIRGAGDPYEQYF	TGTGCCATCAGGGGAGCGGGAGACCCCTACGAGCAGTACTTC
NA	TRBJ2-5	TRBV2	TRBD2	CASRAGTSGQETQYF	TGTGCCAGCAGAGCCGGGACTAGCGGCCAAGAGACCCAGTACTTC
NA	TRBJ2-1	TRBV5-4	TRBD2	CASSPRASGDNEQFF	TGTGCCAGCAGCCCCCGCGCTAGCGGGGACAATGAGCAGTTCTTC
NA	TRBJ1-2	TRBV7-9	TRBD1	CASTPGTGGENYGYTF	TGTGCCAGCACTCCCGGGACAGGGGGCGAGAACTATGGCTACACCTTC
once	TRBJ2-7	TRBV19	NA	CASSNRGSGDRYF	TGTGCCAGTAGCAATCGAGGGTCGGGGGACCGGTACTTC
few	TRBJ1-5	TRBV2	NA	CASSEGSSQPQHF	TGTGCCAGCAGTGAGGGCAGTAGTCAGCCCCAGCATTTT
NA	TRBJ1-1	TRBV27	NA	CASSLSSRWNMAFF	TGTGCCAGCAGTTTATCGAGCAGGTGGAATATGGCTTTCTTT
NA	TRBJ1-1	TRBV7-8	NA	CASSPRTENTEAFF	TGTGCCAGCAGCCCAAGGACAGAGAACACTGAAGCTTTCTTT
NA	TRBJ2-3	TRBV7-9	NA	CASTLGPWDTQYF	TGTGCCAGCACCCTAGGGCCCTGGGATACGCAGTATTTT
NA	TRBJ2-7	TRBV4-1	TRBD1	CASSQGTGVVTYEQYF	TGCGCCAGCAGCCAGGGCACAGGGGTGGTCACCTACGAGCAGTACTTC
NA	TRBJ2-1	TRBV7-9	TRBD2	CASSPRGLAGAYNEQFF	TGTGCCAGCAGCCCGAGGGGACTAGCGGGAGCGTACAATGAGCAGTTCTTC